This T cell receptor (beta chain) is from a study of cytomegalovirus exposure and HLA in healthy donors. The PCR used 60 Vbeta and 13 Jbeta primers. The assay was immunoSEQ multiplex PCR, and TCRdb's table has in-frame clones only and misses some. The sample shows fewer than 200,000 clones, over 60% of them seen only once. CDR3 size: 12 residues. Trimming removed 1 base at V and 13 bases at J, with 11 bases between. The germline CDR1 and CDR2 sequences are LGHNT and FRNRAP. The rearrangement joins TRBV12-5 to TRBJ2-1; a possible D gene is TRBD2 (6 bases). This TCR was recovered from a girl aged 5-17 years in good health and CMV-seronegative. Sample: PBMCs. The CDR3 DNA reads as TGTGCTAGTGGTTTGGCCGGGAGCCTCCAGTTCTTC. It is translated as CASGLAGSLQFF. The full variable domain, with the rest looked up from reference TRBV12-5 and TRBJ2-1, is DARVTQTPRHKVTEMGQEVTMRCQPILGHNTVFWYRQTMMQGLELLAYFRNRAPLDDSGMPKDRFSAEMPDATLATLKIQPSEPRDSAVYFCASGLAGSLQFFGPGTRLTVL.